These T cell receptor beta chains were read from a single sample in a study of tumor-infiltrating lymphocytes in primary liver carcinoma. TCRdb re-called the multiplex PCR reads through MiXCR, storing one row per CDR3 protein. The data contain approximately 330,000 distinct CDR3 sequences, roughly 61% of them singletons. Specimen: peripheral blood. The receptors come from a man aged 35-49 years with primary liver carcinoma and hepatitis B virus infection. CDR3s include the opening cysteine and the closing phenylalanine or tryptophan.

v_call	j_call	cdr3_aa
TRBV2	TRBJ2-5	CASTVTRGTQETQYF
TRBV5-1	TRBJ2-2	CASGTGPTGELFF
TRBV6-1	TRBJ2-1	CASSDPSGLARYNNEQFF
TRBV9	TRBJ2-7	CASSPRSGTSFDEQYF
TRBV11-3	TRBJ2-2	CASSPRTSGPTEELFF
TRBV6-1	TRBJ1-5	CASSEPPPVLSQHF
TRBV4-2	TRBJ2-5	CASSQDPPGVEETQYF
TRBV4-2	TRBJ2-7	CASSQGLEVPYEQYF
TRBV11-2	TRBJ1-1	CAISPSGQGRVNAEAFF
TRBV6-5	TRBJ1-2	CASSKSPGQVRHTF
TRBV24-1	TRBJ1-1	CATSDCDRGRVTEAFF
TRBV30	TRBJ2-7	CAWKTSYEQYF
TRBV11-2	TRBJ2-2	CASSLVGVRKNTGELFF
TRBV2	TRBJ1-2	CASNAGVLAGYTF
TRBV6-1	TRBJ2-5	CASSEIGAQETQYF
TRBV6-2/TRBV6-3	TRBJ2-7	CASSPVTSEYEQYF
TRBV11-2	TRBJ2-3	CASSLDSGASTDTQYF
TRBV6-1	TRBJ1-1	CASSAYRGVANTEAFF
TRBV12-3/TRBV12-4	TRBJ2-7	CTSRPQGMTYEQYF
TRBV5-5	TRBJ2-1	CASSLGLAGFPGNEQFF
TRBV7-9	TRBJ2-6	CASSPRVPTGGSGANVLTF
TRBV11-2	TRBJ2-1	CTSSVTTSGNNEQFF
TRBV11-2	TRBJ2-1	CASSWGTGDRNAQFF
TRBV11-2	TRBJ2-7	CASSLEGWPWYEQYF